Below are 25 T cell receptor beta chains sequenced from a single sample in a study of shared clonotypes between healthy human individuals. Terminally differentiated effector memory CD45RA+ cells were left out of the naive CD8 fraction, which was CD45RO-negative and positively selected for CCR7. Here immunoSEQ multiplex PCR was the method, and the copy in TCRdb shows in-frame clones only, minus some. Of around 2,000,000 clones in the sample, 85% to 95% were seen once. The specimen sequenced was naive CD8+ T cells sorted from blood. Receptors were obtained from a man aged 18-30 years in good health.

The chain is built from TRBV13 and TRBJ2-7; D is possibly TRBD2 (6 bases). The CDR3 consists of 14 residues. The germline V gene has CDR1 PRHDT and CDR2 FYEKMQ (reference sequence). V lost 4 bases, J lost 2 bases, and 12 bases lay in between. The CDR3 spells CASSWGDGAYEQYF. The CDR3 DNA is TGTGCCAGCAGCTGGGGGGACGGGGCCTACGAGCAGTACTTC.

The chain joins TRBV4-1 to TRBJ1-4; tentatively, D is TRBD1 (6 bases). CDR1 and CDR2 (germline): MGHRA, YSYEKL. The V end was cut by 4 bases, the J end by 0 bases, with 15 bases between. The CDR3 extends over 17 amino acids. CDR3: CASSPLGGVATNEKLFF. CDR3 DNA: TGCGCCAGCAGCCCCCTAGGGGGAGTTGCAACTAATGAAAAACTGTTTTTT.

The CDR3 DNA reads as TGCGCCAGCAGCCCTGGACTAGCGGGAGCCCTTTCCTACAATGAGCAGTTCTTC. Translated, it gives CASSPGLAGALSYNEQFF. The rearrangement uses TRBV4-3 and TRBJ2-1; TRBD2 aligns across 13 bases. The V gene's germline CDR1 is LGHNA and CDR2 YSLEER. With V trimmed by 4 bases and J by 1 base, 7 bases remained unmatched. This CDR3 comprises 18 residues.

This clone was detected once. The J gene is TRBJ2-5, the V gene TRBV5-1; D unresolved. In germline, CDR1 is SGHRS, CDR2 YFSETQ. V lost 0 bases and J 2 bases, leaving 11 bases between the germline ends. CDR3 length equals 15 residues. The CDR3 loop is CASSLGQLVQETQYF. CDR3 nucleotide sequence: TGCGCCAGCAGCTTGGGGCAGCTAGTACAAGAGACCCAGTACTTC.

This chain connects TRBV5-6 to TRBJ2-7; 7 positions agree with TRBD2. The CDR3 sequence is 13 residues long. CDR1 and CDR2 (germline): SGHDT, YYEEEE. Trimming cost V 2 bases and J 7 bases; bases outside gene matches: 6. The CDR3 sequence: CASSFREGLEQYF. The CDR3 DNA reads TGTGCCAGCAGCTTCAGGGAGGGATTAGAGCAGTACTTC.

The rearrangement joins TRBV20-1 to TRBJ2-5; D unclear. This CDR3 is 11 amino acids long. CDR1 and CDR2 (germline): DFQATT, SNEGSKA (reference sequence). Trimming removed 6 bases at V and 5 bases at J, with 10 bases between. In DNA form, the CDR3 reads TGCAGTGCCACTAAGGAGGAGACCCAGTACTTC. This encodes CSATKEETQYF.

As for this clone: Other DNA variants within this sample encode the same CDR3. J is TRBJ2-7 and V is TRBV11-2; 9 bases are shared with TRBD1. Germline-derived CDR1 and CDR2 are SGHAT and FQNNGV. CDR3 size: 14 residues. V trimming: 0 bases; J trimming: 4 bases; junction bases outside the gene matches: 1. For the CDR3, the DNA is TGTGCCAGCAGCTTAGACGGGACAGGGTACGAGCAGTACTTC. Protein sequence: CASSLDGTGYEQYF.

The V call is TRBV21-1, the J call TRBJ1-2; the table gives TRBD1 as D, unverified against the DNA. TRBV21-1 is deemed a pseudogene. This CDR3 comprises 14 residues. The CDR3 nucleotides read TGTGCCAGCAGCAAAGTAGGCAGGGCAAATGGCTACACCTTC. Translated, it gives CASSKVGRANGYTF.

The chain links TRBV30 to TRBJ2-3, with 9 bases matching TRBD1. This CDR3 has 15 amino acids. The germline gives CDR1 GTSNPN, CDR2 SVGIG (reference sequence). The V and J ends lost 2 bases and 3 bases, in that order; junction bases with no gene match: 6. CDR3 nucleotide sequence: TGTGCCTGGAGTTCAGGACAGGGGCGGACAGATACGCAGTATTTT. This encodes CAWSSGQGRTDTQYF.

The J gene is TRBJ2-7, the V gene TRBV29-1; TRBD1 matches 8 bases. The ends lost 3 bases at V and 3 bases at J; junction bases unmatched: 7. The CDR3 runs 14 residues. CDR1 is SQVTM, CDR2 ANQGSEA, per germline. This CDR3 reads CSVDTIGQGYEQYF. In nucleotides, the CDR3 is TGCAGCGTTGACACGATTGGACAGGGCTACGAGCAGTACTTC.

The chain uses TRBV18 and TRBJ2-7; D might be TRBD2 (6 bases). Trimming shortened V by 2 bases and J by 5 bases, and 10 bases separated the two germline ends. From germline, CDR1 is KGHSH and CDR2 LQKENI. CDR3 length equals 13 residues. CDR3 bases: TGTGCCAGCTCACCATCCGGGAGCGACGAGCAGTACTTC. Translation gives CASSPSGSDEQYF.

A few counts support this clone. V gene TRBV5-1 combines with J gene TRBJ1-3, with D perhaps matching TRBD1 (5 bases). The CDR3 consists of 17 residues. Trimming left V 4 bases short and J 0 bases short, with 17 bases between. Germline V CDR1 and CDR2: SGHRS, YFSETQ. CDR3 loop: CASSSDRDGSSGNTIYF. CDR3 in DNA: TGCGCCAGCAGCAGCGATAGGGACGGCAGCTCTGGAAACACCATATATTTT.

This rearrangement joins TRBV7-8 to TRBJ1-4; 7 bases map to TRBD1. The V segment lost 2 bases and the J segment 4 bases; nucleotides outside the gene matches: 4. Per germline, CDR1 SGHVS and CDR2 FQNEAQ. The CDR3 loop spans 15 amino acids. The CDR3 DNA follows: TGTGCCAGCAGCTTACGGGACAGAAATAATGAAAAACTGTTTTTT. As protein: CASSLRDRNNEKLFF.

The chain uses TRBV6-1 and TRBJ2-7, with D perhaps TRBD1 (6 bases). CDR1 MNHNS and CDR2 SASEGT come from the germline V gene. Between the trimmed V and J ends, which lost 6 bases and 0 bases, there was a span of 9 bases. The CDR3 spans 13 residues. CDR3 bases: TGTGCCAGCAGGGACAGCAACTCCTACGAGCAGTACTTC. Amino acids: CASRDSNSYEQYF.

The chain has TRBV29-1 and TRBJ1-2; D is undetermined. CDR1 and CDR2 (germline): SQVTM, ANQGSEA. CDR3 length: 12 residues. V was trimmed by 6 bases and J by 5 bases, leaving 13 bases between them. The CDR3 here is CSVPTDKYGYTF. The DNA for the CDR3 is TGCAGCGTCCCAACTGACAAATATGGCTACACCTTC.

This rearrangement joins TRBV11-2 to TRBJ2-7; D remains unclear. Germline CDR1 and CDR2: SGHAT and FQNNGV. This CDR3 is built from 14 residues. The ends were cut back, 2 bases at V and 5 bases at J, with 13 bases in the middle. The CDR3 sequence is CASSLSRGVNEQYF. The CDR3 coding sequence is TGTGCCAGCAGCTTATCGCGCGGTGTCAACGAGCAGTACTTC.

The CDR3 spells CAITRGLNTEAFF. DNA for the CDR3: TGTGCCATCACTAGGGGTTTGAACACTGAAGCTTTCTTT. This sequence joins TRBV10-3 and TRBJ1-1; tentatively, D is TRBD1 (5 bases). The V end was cut by 7 bases, the J end by 0 bases, with 9 bases between. The CDR3 totals 13 residues. Germline-derived CDR1 and CDR2 are ENHRY and SYGVKD.

This rearrangement joins TRBV30 to TRBJ2-3; TRBD2 agrees at 11 bases. CDR3 length: 13 residues. V lost 8 bases to trimming and J lost 1 base; unmatched junction nucleotides: 2. Germline-derived CDR1 and CDR2 are GTSNPN and SVGIG (reference sequence). CDR3 sequence: CAILAGGTDTQYF. The CDR3 DNA reads TGTGCCATACTAGCGGGGGGCACAGATACGCAGTATTTT.

This clone has only one observation. The chain links TRBV6-1 to TRBJ2-7, with D possibly being TRBD2 (5 bases). The CDR3 has 15 amino acids. Germline V gives CDR1 MNHNS, CDR2 SASEGT. The V end lost 8 bases, the J end lost 7 bases, and 24 bases lay between the germline ends. This CDR3 reads CASPPTGTGVWEQYF. CDR3 bases: TGTGCCAGCCCTCCCACTGGTACCGGGGTGTGGGAGCAGTACTTC.

The rearrangement joins TRBV2 to TRBJ1-4; 7 bases align to TRBD1. V lost 10 bases and J lost 8; bases outside the gene matches: 7. Germline-derived CDR1 and CDR2 are SNHLY and FYNNEI. CDR3 length equals 12 residues. This CDR3 is CATRQGSEKLFF. DNA of the CDR3: TGTGCCACCAGACAGGGATCCGAAAAACTGTTTTTT.

The rearrangement uses TRBV7-8 and TRBJ1-1; unclear D gene. The CDR3 spans 15 residues. Trimming stripped 2 bases from V and 1 base from J, with 11 bases between. Per the germline V gene, CDR1 is SGHVS and CDR2 is FQNEAQ. The DNA for the CDR3 is TGTGCCAGCAGCTTATATGGGGAAGGGAACACTGAAGCTTTCTTT. Its protein is CASSLYGEGNTEAFF.

The chain has TRBV19 and TRBJ2-2; D is uncertain. CDR3 size: 18 residues. Germline lookup yields CDR1 LNHDA and CDR2 SQIVND (reference sequence). The V end was cut by 4 bases, the J end by 2 bases, with 20 bases between. The CDR3 region has the DNA TGTGCCAGTAGTACGCAACCCTGGACGGAGAAAAACACCGGGGAGCTGTTTTTT. It specifies CASSTQPWTEKNTGELFF. Filled out from reference TRBV19 and TRBJ2-2, the complete variable domain reads DGGITQSPKYLFRKEGQNVTLSCEQNLNHDAMYWYRQDPGQGLRLIYYSQIVNDFQKGDIAEGYSVSREKKESFPLTVTSAQKNPTAFYLCASSTQPWTEKNTGELFFGEGSRLTVL.

This clone is a singleton in its sample. The V gene is TRBV7-9, the J gene TRBJ2-3; weak D call: TRBD1 (6 bases). The V and J ends lost 7 bases and 5 bases respectively, with 22 bases between them. The CDR3 length is 16 residues. Looked up from germline, CDR1 is SEHNR and CDR2 is FQNEAQ (reference sequence). Written as DNA, the CDR3 is TGTGCCAGCAACACTTTTACAGGGTTCGGGAAAGATACGCAGTATTTT. Translated: CASNTFTGFGKDTQYF. Full variable domain (rest looked up from reference TRBV7-9 and TRBJ2-3): DTGVSQNPRHKITKRGQNVTFRCDPISEHNRLYWYRQTLGQGPEFLTYFQNEAQLEKSRLLSDRFSAERPKGSFSTLEIQRTEQGDSAMYLCASNTFTGFGKDTQYFGPGTRLTVL.

The chain couples TRBV6-1 to TRBJ1-4; no clear D gene. The germline CDR1 and CDR2 sequences are MNHNS and SASEGT. The CDR3 length is 13 residues. Trimming removed 0 bases at V and 7 bases at J, with 6 bases between. The CDR3: CASSEAGGEKLFF. The CDR3, as DNA: TGTGCCAGCAGTGAAGCGGGCGGTGAAAAACTGTTTTTT.

The DNA for the CDR3 is TGCGCCAGCAGCCAAGATCTTAGCGGGAGGCCCAACAATGAGCAGTTCTTC. Translation gives CASSQDLSGRPNNEQFF. V usage is TRBV4-1 and J usage is TRBJ2-1, with 10 bases lining up with TRBD2. V gave up 0 bases and J gave up 5 bases; unmatched junction bases: 7. CDR1 is MGHRA, CDR2 YSYEKL, per germline. The CDR3 is 17 amino acids.